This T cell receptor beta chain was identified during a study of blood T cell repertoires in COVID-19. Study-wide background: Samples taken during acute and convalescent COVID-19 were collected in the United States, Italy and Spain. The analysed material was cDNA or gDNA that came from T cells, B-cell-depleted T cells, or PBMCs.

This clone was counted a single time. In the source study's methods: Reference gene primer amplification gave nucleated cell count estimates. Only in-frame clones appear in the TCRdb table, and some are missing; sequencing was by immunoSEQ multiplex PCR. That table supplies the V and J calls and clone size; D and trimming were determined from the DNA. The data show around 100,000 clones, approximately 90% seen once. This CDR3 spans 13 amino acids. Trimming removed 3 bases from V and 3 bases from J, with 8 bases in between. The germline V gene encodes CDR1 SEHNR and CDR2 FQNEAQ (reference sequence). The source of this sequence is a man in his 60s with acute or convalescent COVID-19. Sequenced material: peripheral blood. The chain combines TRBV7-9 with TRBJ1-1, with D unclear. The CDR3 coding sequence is TGTGCCAGCAGCTTTGTCCAGGACACTGAAGCTTTCTTT. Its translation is CASSFVQDTEAFF. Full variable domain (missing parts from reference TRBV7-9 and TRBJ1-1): DTGVSQNPRHKITKRGQNVTFRCDPISEHNRLYWYRQTLGQGPEFLTYFQNEAQLEKSRLLSDRFSAERPKGSFSTLEIQRTEQGDSAMYLCASSFVQDTEAFFGQGTRLTVV.